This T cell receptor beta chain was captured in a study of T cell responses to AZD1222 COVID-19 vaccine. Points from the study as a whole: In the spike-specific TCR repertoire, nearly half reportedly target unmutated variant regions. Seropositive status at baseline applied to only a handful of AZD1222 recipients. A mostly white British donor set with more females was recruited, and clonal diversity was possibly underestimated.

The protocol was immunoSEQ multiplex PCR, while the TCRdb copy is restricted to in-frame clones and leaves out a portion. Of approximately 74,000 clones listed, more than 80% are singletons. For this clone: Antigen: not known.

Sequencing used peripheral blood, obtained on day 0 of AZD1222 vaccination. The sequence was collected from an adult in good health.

CDR3 amino acids: CASSYVSTGTGELFF. The CDR3 coding sequence is TGTGCCAGCAGCTATGTCTCTACGGGCACCGGGGAGCTGTTTTTT. This chain links TRBV7-8 with TRBJ2-2; D remains unclear. The CDR3 is 15 residues long. Looked up from germline, CDR1 is SGHVS and CDR2 is FQNEAQ. Trimming removed 4 bases at V and 4 bases at J, with 13 bases between.